A selection of T cell receptor beta chains follows, all from one sample in a study of cytomegalovirus exposure and HLA in healthy donors. Here immunoSEQ multiplex PCR was the method, and the copy in TCRdb shows in-frame clones only, minus some. This table holds about 120,000 clones, roughly 82% found once. Material: PBMCs. The receptor source for this set is a man aged 40-49 years in good health and CMV-seropositive. Both conserved end residues are part of each CDR3. The D gene is left open where the match is weak. The size field is filled for only some rows; it gives once, few, many or a size class.

CDR3 protein,CDR3 DNA,D gene,J gene,clone size,V gene
CASPKGGGLGDGYTF,TGTGCCAGCCCCAAAGGGGGGGGGCTCGGCGATGGCTACACCTTC,-,TRBJ1-2,-,TRBV14
CASSPLTGDNYGYTF,TGTGCCAGCAGCCCGCTTACAGGGGACAACTATGGCTACACCTTC,TRBD1,TRBJ1-2,-,TRBV28
CASSPTGYSNQPQHF,TGTGCCAGCAGCCCGACAGGGTATAGCAATCAGCCCCAGCATTTT,TRBD1,TRBJ1-5,-,TRBV5-8
CASSQDAGPNYGYTF,TGCGCCAGCAGCCAAGATGCAGGGCCAAACTATGGCTACACCTTC,-,TRBJ1-2,-,TRBV4-3
CASVRVNNSPLHF,TGTGCCAGCGTCAGGGTAAATAATTCACCCCTCCACTTT,-,TRBJ1-6,-,TRBV2
CASSDDSLNTEAFF,TGCGCCAGCAGTGACGACAGCCTGAACACTGAAGCTTTCTTT,-,TRBJ1-1,-,TRBV5-1
CASSLEMTGGNQPQHF,TGTGCCAGCAGCTTAGAAATGACAGGGGGTAATCAGCCCCAGCATTTT,TRBD1,TRBJ1-5,-,TRBV7-8
CASSQTVSTEAFF,TGTGCCAGCTCCCAGACAGTTTCCACTGAAGCTTTCTTT,-,TRBJ1-1,-,TRBV18
CASSSSGTNTGELFF,TGTGCCAGCAGCTCCTCCGGGACTAACACCGGGGAGCTGTTTTTT,-,TRBJ2-2,-,TRBV7-3
CASTSSYNEQFF,TGTGCCAGCACGAGCTCCTACAATGAGCAGTTCTTC,-,TRBJ2-1,-,TRBV18
CASGGQGSGEQYF,TGCGCCAGCGGGGGACAGGGGTCGGGAGAGCAGTACTTC,TRBD1,TRBJ2-7,-,TRBV5-1
CASSFWKVAGLGETQYF,TGTGCCAGCAGTTTTTGGAAGGTGGCAGGATTGGGAGAGACCCAGTACTTC,-,TRBJ2-5,few,TRBV28
CASISKETYTEAFF,TGTGCCAGCATTTCCAAGGAGACCTACACTGAAGCTTTCTTT,-,TRBJ1-1,once,TRBV7-8
CASSQDLETGISGYTF,TGCGCCAGCAGCCAAGATTTAGAAACAGGGATTTCGGGCTACACCTTC,-,TRBJ1-2,-,TRBV4-3
CASSLSASGGHIHF,TGCGCCAGCAGCTTGTCTGCTAGCGGGGGACACATCCATTTT,TRBD2,TRBJ2-3,-,TRBV5-1
CASSLRTGTHEQYF,TGTGCCAGCAGCTTAAGGACAGGGACCCACGAGCAGTACTTC,TRBD1,TRBJ2-7,-,TRBV5-6
CASGLWTGGPSGANVLTF,TGTGCTAGTGGTTTATGGACAGGGGGTCCCTCTGGGGCCAACGTCCTGACTTTC,TRBD1,TRBJ2-6,-,TRBV12-5
CASSRGELRNSGNTIYF,TGTGCCAGTAGTAGGGGAGAGTTACGGAACTCTGGAAACACCATATATTTT,-,TRBJ1-3,-,TRBV19
CASSPRDRENTEAFF,TGTGCCAGCAGCCCTCGGGACAGGGAGAACACTGAAGCTTTCTTT,TRBD1,TRBJ1-1,-,TRBV7-9
CASSPGPNEKLFF,TGTGCCAGCAGCCCTGGGCCTAATGAAAAACTGTTTTTT,-,TRBJ1-4,once,TRBV7-2
CATRSSGGSGETEAFF,TGTGCCACCAGGAGTTCAGGGGGAAGTGGGGAAACTGAAGCTTTCTTT,TRBD1,TRBJ1-1,-,TRBV15
CASSRDNYRYDTQYF,TGTGCCAGCAGCCGGGACAATTACCGGTACGATACGCAGTATTTT,-,TRBJ2-3,-,TRBV28
CASSLSNSRQETQYF,TGTGCCAGCAGTTTATCTAACTCCCGCCAAGAGACCCAGTACTTC,-,TRBJ2-5,few,TRBV27
CASREGGAASTEAFF,TGTGCCAGCAGAGAGGGGGGGGCGGCCAGCACTGAAGCTTTCTTT,-,TRBJ1-1,-,TRBV7-3
CASSLLSREYEQYF,TGTGCCAGCAGCTTATTAAGCCGAGAATACGAGCAGTACTTC,-,TRBJ2-7,-,TRBV11-2
CASSHPGTNQPQHF,TGTGCCAGCAGCCACCCCGGGACTAATCAGCCCCAGCATTTT,-,TRBJ1-5,-,TRBV4-2
CASSGGREGYEQYF,TGTGCCAGTAGTGGCGGGCGGGAAGGCTACGAGCAGTACTTC,-,TRBJ2-7,-,TRBV19
CASSRTGGFRETQYF,TGTGCTAGCAGCCGGACAGGGGGCTTCAGGGAGACCCAGTACTTC,TRBD1,TRBJ2-5,-,TRBV7-7
CASSKPGHKANYGYTF,TGTGCCAGCAGCAAACCGGGACACAAAGCTAACTATGGCTACACCTTC,-,TRBJ1-2,-,TRBV21-1
CATSQGGTTYEQYF,TGTGCCACCAGCCAAGGGGGAACGACCTACGAGCAGTACTTC,-,TRBJ2-7,-,TRBV15
CASSLSGWGDGSEDTEAFF,TGTGCCAGCAGTTTATCGGGGTGGGGGGACGGGAGTGAGGACACTGAAGCTTTCTTT,-,TRBJ1-1,-,TRBV27
CASSQDVQPPGELFF,TGCGCCAGCAGCCAAGATGTACAGCCCCCCGGGGAGCTGTTTTTT,-,TRBJ2-2,-,TRBV4-3
CASSEPRTGGIQPQHF,TGTGCCAGCAGTGAACCCAGGACAGGGGGCATTCAGCCCCAGCATTTT,TRBD1,TRBJ1-5,-,TRBV6-1